This paragraph reports one TCR beta chain. V was cut by 10 bases and J by 5 bases, with 17 bases left in between. Germline V gene sequence: CDR1 MNHNS, CDR2 SASEGT. This CDR3 has 13 residues. Sequencing was performed with immunoSEQ multiplex PCR; in TCRdb, only in-frame clones are kept and a portion is missing. The data contain 1.6 million or so clones, roughly 96% of them singletons. The data are from a study of shared clonotypes between healthy human individuals. Overall study: Donors consisted of two women and a few men between 18 and 49.

The sequence came from a man in his thirties or forties in good health. Specimen: naive CD4+ T cells sorted from blood. The sample's subset: CD45RA+ positively selected. This rearrangement joins TRBV6-1 to TRBJ2-5; D remains unclear. This CDR3 reads CAIRHDSTETQYF. The CDR3 nucleotides read TGTGCCATCAGACATGACTCTACGGAGACCCAGTACTTC.